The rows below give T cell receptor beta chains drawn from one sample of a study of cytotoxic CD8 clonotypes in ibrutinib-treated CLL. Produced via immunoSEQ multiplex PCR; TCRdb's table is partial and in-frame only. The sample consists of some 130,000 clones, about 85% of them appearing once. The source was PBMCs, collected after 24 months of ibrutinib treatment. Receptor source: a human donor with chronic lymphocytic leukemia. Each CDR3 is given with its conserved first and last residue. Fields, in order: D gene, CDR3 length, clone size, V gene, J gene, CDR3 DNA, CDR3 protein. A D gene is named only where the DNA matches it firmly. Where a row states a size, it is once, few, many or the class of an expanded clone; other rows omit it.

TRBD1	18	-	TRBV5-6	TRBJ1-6	TGTGCCAGCACCCGTGTCCGGGACAGTCTCGTTTTCCGGTCACCCCTCCACTTT	CASTRVRDSLVFRSPLHF
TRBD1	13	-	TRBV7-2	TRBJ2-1	TGTGCCAGCAGCTTGGGACAGTACAATGAGCAGTTCTTC	CASSLGQYNEQFF
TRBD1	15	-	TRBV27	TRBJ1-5	TGTGCCAGCAGTTCCGGACAGGGTGTCAATCAGCCCCAGCATTTT	CASSSGQGVNQPQHF
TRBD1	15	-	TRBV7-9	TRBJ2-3	TGTGCCAGCACCCGACAGGGTTGGGGCACAGATACGCAGTATTTT	CASTRQGWGTDTQYF
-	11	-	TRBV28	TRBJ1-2	TGTGCCAGCAGCCTAGAGGCTGGCTACACCTTC	CASSLEAGYTF
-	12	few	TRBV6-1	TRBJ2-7	TGTGCCAGCAGTCGGCAGGGGACCGAGCAGTACTTC	CASSRQGTEQYF
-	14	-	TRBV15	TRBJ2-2	TGTGCCACCAGCAGAGATTACGGGACCGGGGAGCTGTTTTTT	CATSRDYGTGELFF
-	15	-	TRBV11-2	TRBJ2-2	TGTGCCAGCAGCTTACGACAGTTAGACACCGGGGAGCTGTTTTTT	CASSLRQLDTGELFF
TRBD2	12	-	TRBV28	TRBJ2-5	TGTGCCAGCAGTTTCGGGGGGGAGACCCAGTACTTC	CASSFGGETQYF
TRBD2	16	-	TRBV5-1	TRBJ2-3	TGCGCCAGCAGCTTGGTGCTAGCGGGGGCCACAGATACGCAGTATTTT	CASSLVLAGATDTQYF
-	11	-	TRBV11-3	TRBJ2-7	TGTGCCAGCAGCCCGGGGTACGAGCAGTACTTC	CASSPGYEQYF
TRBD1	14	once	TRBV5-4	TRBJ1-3	TGTGCCAGCAGCTTACAGGGGTCGGGAAACACCATATATTTT	CASSLQGSGNTIYF
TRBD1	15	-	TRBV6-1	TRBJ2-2	TGTGCCAGCAGTGGACAGGGGGCTGGCACCGGGGAGCTGTTTTTT	CASSGQGAGTGELFF
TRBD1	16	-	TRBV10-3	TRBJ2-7	TGTGCCATCAGTGACCCGGGACAGGGAGTTTTGGGGGAGCAGTACTTC	CAISDPGQGVLGEQYF
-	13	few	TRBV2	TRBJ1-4	TGTGCCAGCAGTGGGAGGACAGCTGAAAAACTGTTTTTT	CASSGRTAEKLFF
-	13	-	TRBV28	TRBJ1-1	TGTGCCAGCAGGAGAGACCCGAACACTGAAGCTTTCTTT	CASRRDPNTEAFF
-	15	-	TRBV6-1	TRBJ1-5	TGTGCCAGCAGTGAAGTCCCCCAGCGCAATCAGCCCCAGCATTTT	CASSEVPQRNQPQHF
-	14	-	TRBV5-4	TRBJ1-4	TGTGCCAGCAGCTTCTCGGGGGGGAATGAAAAACTGTTTTTT	CASSFSGGNEKLFF
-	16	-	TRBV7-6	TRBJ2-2	TGTGCCAGCAGCTTTAGTAGGATTAGTGGCGCCGGGGAGCTGTTTTTT	CASSFSRISGAGELFF
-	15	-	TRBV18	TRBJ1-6	TGTGCCAGCTCACCCTCGACAGTGCCCAATTCACCCCTCCACTTT	CASSPSTVPNSPLHF
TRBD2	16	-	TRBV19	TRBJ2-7	TGTGCCAGTAGTATCGGGGGGTCACCCCTTACCTACGAGCAGTACTTC	CASSIGGSPLTYEQYF
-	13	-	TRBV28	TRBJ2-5	TGTGCCAGCTCGCAGGGGGGCGGAGAGACCCAGTACTTC	CASSQGGGETQYF
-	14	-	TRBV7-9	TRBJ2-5	TGTGCCAGCAGCTCGACCGGGACCCAAGAGACCCAGTACTTC	CASSSTGTQETQYF
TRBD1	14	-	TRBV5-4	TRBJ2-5	TGTGCCAGCAGCGTGGGACAGGCGCAAGAGACCCAGTACTTC	CASSVGQAQETQYF
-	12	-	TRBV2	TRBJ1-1	TGTGCCAGCATCTTGGAGCACACTGAAGCTTTCTTT	CASILEHTEAFF
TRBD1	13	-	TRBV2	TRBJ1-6	TGTGCCAGCGGACAGGGGGCGAGCTCACCCCTCCACTTT	CASGQGASSPLHF
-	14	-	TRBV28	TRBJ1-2	TGTGCCAGCAGTCCCTTCCCAGGGGTCTATGGCTACACCTTC	CASSPFPGVYGYTF
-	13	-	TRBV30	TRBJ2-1	TGTGCCTGGAGTCATGACGGATACAATGAGCAGTTCTTC	CAWSHDGYNEQFF
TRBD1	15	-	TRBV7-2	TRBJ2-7	TGTGCCAGCAGCTTAGACGGGACAGGGCCCTACGAGCAGTACTTC	CASSLDGTGPYEQYF